The sequence of this T cell receptor (beta chain) was determined in a study of blood T cell repertoires in COVID-19. As for the study in general: The analysed material was cDNA or gDNA that came from T cells, B-cell-depleted T cells, or PBMCs.

Germline loops: CDR1 MNHEY, CDR2 SVGEGT. V gave up 5 bases and J gave up 3 bases, with 11 bases separating them. The CDR3 loop spans 14 amino acids. Cohorts were based on clinical histories the participants reported. Data came from immunoSEQ multiplex PCR; TCRdb stores just in-frame clones and leaves some out. This sample carries roughly 250,000 clones, approximately 83% of them seen once, and the ten largest clones take about 4.3%. This clonotype was sampled from a woman aged 25 to 39 who had recovered from COVID-19. The material sequenced was PBMCs or T cells enriched from blood (not recorded which). The V and J genes are TRBV6-2 or TRBV6-3 and TRBJ1-5; possibly TRBD1 for D (5 bases). The CDR3 DNA follows: TGTGCCAGCAGTGGACACGGGTACAATCAGCCCCAGCATTTT. Translation gives CASSGHGYNQPQHF.